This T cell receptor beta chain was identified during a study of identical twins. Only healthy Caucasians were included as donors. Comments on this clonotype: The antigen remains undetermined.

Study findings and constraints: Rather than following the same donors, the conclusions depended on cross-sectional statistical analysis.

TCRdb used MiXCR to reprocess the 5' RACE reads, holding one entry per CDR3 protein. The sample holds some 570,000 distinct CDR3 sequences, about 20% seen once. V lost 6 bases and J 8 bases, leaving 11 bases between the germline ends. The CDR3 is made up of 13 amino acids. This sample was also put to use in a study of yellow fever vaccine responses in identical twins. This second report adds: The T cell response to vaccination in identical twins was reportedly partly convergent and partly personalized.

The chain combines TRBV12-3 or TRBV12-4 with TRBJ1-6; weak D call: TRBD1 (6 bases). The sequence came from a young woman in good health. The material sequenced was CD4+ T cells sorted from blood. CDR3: CASRKEGDSPLHF. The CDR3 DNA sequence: TGTGCCAGCAGGAAAGAGGGGGATTCACCCCTCCACTTT.